The clone carrying this T cell receptor beta chain turned up a few times. Its antigen remains unknown. The protocol was immunoSEQ multiplex PCR, while the TCRdb copy is restricted to in-frame clones and leaves out a portion. The table shows fewer than 250,000 clones, with around 90% occurring only once. Germline lookup yields CDR1 MNHEY and CDR2 SMNVEV (reference sequence). V lost 3 bases and J 2 bases, leaving 8 bases between the germline ends. The CDR3 is 13 residues long. The sample belongs to a study of cytomegalovirus exposure and HLA in healthy donors. Study results and limitations: In vitro testing confirmed a few CMV-associated chains as specific for CMV antigens.

Material for sequencing was PBMCs. V gene TRBV27 combines with J gene TRBJ2-7; the D gene is possibly TRBD2 (5 bases). The origin of this receptor is a woman under 30 in good health and CMV-seropositive. The CDR3 nucleotides are TGTGCCAGCAGTTTTAGGAGGACCTACGAGCAGTACTTC. This sequence encodes CASSFRRTYEQYF.